A selection of T cell receptor beta chains follows, all from one sample in a study of blood T cells in healthy people across ages. TCRdb ran MiXCR on the 5' RACE reads and lists one entry per CDR3 protein. The sample consists of about 970,000 distinct CDR3 sequences, roughly half of them appearing once. Sequenced sample: blood. Receptors originate from a woman aged 60-75 years in good health. CDR3s include the opening cysteine and the closing phenylalanine or tryptophan. D genes are given only for firm matches. Where a row states a size, it is once, few, many or the class of an expanded clone; other rows omit it.

>NA|TRBJ2-5|NA|TRBV18
CASQRGPETQYF
TGTGCCAGCCAAAGGGGCCCAGAGACCCAGTACTTC
>few|TRBJ2-5|TRBD2|TRBV4-1
CASSQVGFLADQETQYF
TGCGCCAGCAGCCAAGTAGGTTTCCTAGCGGATCAAGAGACCCAGTACTTC
>few|TRBJ1-2|TRBD1|TRBV6-1
CARSGQGNYGYTF
TGTGCCAGGTCGGGACAGGGTAACTATGGCTACACCTTC
>NA|TRBJ2-3|TRBD2|TRBV20-1
CSARYRAGTTSTDTQYF
TGCAGTGCTCGGTATCGCGCAGGGACTACCTCCACAGATACGCAGTATTTT
>NA|TRBJ2-4|NA|TRBV28
CASSRNGAKNIQYF
TGTGCCAGCAGTCGGAACGGTGCCAAAAACATTCAGTACTTC
>few|TRBJ2-5|TRBD2|TRBV6-2/TRBV6-3
CASSYLMREAETQYF
TGTGCCAGCAGTTACCTGATGCGGGAGGCGGAGACCCAGTACTTC
>NA|TRBJ2-3|NA|TRBV27
CASSALSSERQYF
TGTGCCAGCAGTGCCCTTTCTAGCGAAAGGCAGTATTTT
>NA|TRBJ2-6|NA|TRBV28
CASRKMGQGSGANVLTF
TGTGCCAGCAGGAAAATGGGCCAGGGCTCTGGGGCCAACGTCCTGACTTTC
>NA|TRBJ2-5|NA|TRBV3-1
CASSHEGKTQYF
TGTGCCAGCAGCCATGAGGGAAAGACCCAGTACTTC
>NA|TRBJ2-3|NA|TRBV27
CASSWLALKEDTQYF
TGTGCCAGCAGTTGGTTAGCCCTCAAGGAAGATACGCAGTATTTT